A single sample is the source of the 3 T cell receptor beta chains below, sequenced in a study of T cells after yellow fever vaccination. Using its own MiXCR run on the 5' RACE reads, TCRdb lists one record per CDR3 protein. Found here are about 580,000 distinct CDR3 sequences, less than 20% of them singletons; the top ten hold roughly 17%. Source: PBMCs, taken 5 days after the first yellow fever vaccination. The receptor set was obtained from a man aged 18 to 30 who received the YFV17D yellow fever vaccine.

The chain couples TRBV29-1 to TRBJ2-5, with a possible D match to TRBD2 (7 bases). The CDR3 extends over 14 amino acids. Germline-derived CDR1 and CDR2 are SQVTM and ANQGSEA. V lost 1 base, J lost 5 bases, and 14 bases lay in between. CDR3 DNA: TGCAGCGTTGAAGTGAGGGGGGGTGGTGAGACCCAGTACTTC. It encodes CSVEVRGGGETQYF.

This clonotype came up many times. This sequence joins TRBV18 and TRBJ2-3; 7 bases fit TRBD1. Trimming removed 8 bases from V and 0 bases from J; junction bases left unmatched: 2. The germline V gene has CDR1 KGHSH and CDR2 LQKENI. The CDR3 is 13 residues long. DNA of the CDR3: TGTGCCAGCCGGGACAGTAGCACAGATACGCAGTATTTT. Residues: CASRDSSTDTQYF.

The chain couples TRBV6-2 or TRBV6-3 to TRBJ2-2; D possibly corresponds to TRBD2 (5 bases). Trimming cost V 5 bases and J 13 bases, with 14 bases left between them. The CDR3 sequence is 12 residues long. Per the germline V gene, CDR1 is MNHEY and CDR2 is SVGEGT. CDR3 loop: CASSPPGIRLFF. The CDR3 coding sequence is TGTGCCAGCAGTCCTCCGGGAATCCGGCTGTTTTTT.